This TCR beta chain was recorded in a study of blood T cells in healthy people across ages. Caucasian, healthy and from Russia, the donors were aged between roughly 6 and 95. PCR was performed a second time for about 7 to 12 cycles using a sample-barcoded 5' primer and a J-beta primer mix. Each cDNA molecule carried a tag from a template-switch adaptor that contained 12 random nucleotides. TCRdb ran MiXCR on the 5' RACE reads and lists one entry per CDR3 protein. The table includes approximately 810,000 distinct CDR3 sequences, more than 25% detected once. This clonotype was seen many times. The source of this sequence is an elderly woman in good health. The sequenced material came from blood.

The CDR3 protein is CASSLVRGNTGELFF. CDR3 sequence (DNA): TGTGCCAGCAGCTTAGTGAGAGGGAACACCGGGGAGCTGTTTTTT. The gene calls are TRBV7-2 and TRBJ2-2; D unclear. Per germline, CDR1 SGHTA and CDR2 FQGNSA. V dropped 1 base and J dropped 1 base, with 7 bases sitting between them. The CDR3 is 15 amino acids.